This TCR beta chain emerged from a study of T cell responses to AZD1222 COVID-19 vaccine. Study-level findings and limits: Just a handful of people given AZD1222 tested seropositive at baseline. Spike-specific TCR breadth and depth rose after two AZD1222 doses. The peak T cell response came first, and repertoires were sampled only after it.

In regard to this clone: Its antigen is unidentified.

Germline V gene sequence: CDR1 DFQATT, CDR2 SNEGSKA (reference sequence). V was clipped by 3 bases and J by 5 bases; unmatched bases: 7. CDR3 size: 16 residues. The table came from immunoSEQ multiplex PCR; TCRdb's copy has only in-frame clones and leaves some out. The sample consists of 110,000 to 150,000 clones, about 92% of them appearing once. This TCR derives from an adult in good health. The starting material was peripheral blood, obtained on day 0 of AZD1222 vaccination. The chain carries TRBV20-1 and TRBJ1-6; TRBD1 matches at 10 bases. CDR3 DNA: TGCAGTGCTAGTCGACAGGGGGCAACTAATAATTCACCCCTCCACTTT. Protein: CSASRQGATNNSPLHF.